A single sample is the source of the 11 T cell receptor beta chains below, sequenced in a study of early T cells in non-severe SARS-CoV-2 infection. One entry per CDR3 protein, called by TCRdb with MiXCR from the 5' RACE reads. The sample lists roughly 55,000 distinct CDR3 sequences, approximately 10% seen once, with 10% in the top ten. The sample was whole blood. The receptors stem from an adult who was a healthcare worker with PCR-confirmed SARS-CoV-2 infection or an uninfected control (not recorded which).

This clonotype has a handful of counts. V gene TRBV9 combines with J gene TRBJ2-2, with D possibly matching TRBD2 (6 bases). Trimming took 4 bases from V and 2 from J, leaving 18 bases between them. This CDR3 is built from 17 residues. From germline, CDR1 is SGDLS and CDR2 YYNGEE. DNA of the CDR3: TGTGCCAGCAGCTCGGGACTCCCCCGTTTAAACACCGGGGAGCTGTTTTTT. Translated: CASSSGLPRLNTGELFF.

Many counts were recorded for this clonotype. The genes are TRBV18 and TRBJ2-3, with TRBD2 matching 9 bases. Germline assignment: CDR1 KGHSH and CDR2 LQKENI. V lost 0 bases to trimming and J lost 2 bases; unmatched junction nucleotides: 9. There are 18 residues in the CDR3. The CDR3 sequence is CASSPPRRGGTPTDTQYF. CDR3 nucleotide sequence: TGTGCCAGCTCACCACCCCGGCGGGGGGGCACACCCACAGATACGCAGTATTTT.

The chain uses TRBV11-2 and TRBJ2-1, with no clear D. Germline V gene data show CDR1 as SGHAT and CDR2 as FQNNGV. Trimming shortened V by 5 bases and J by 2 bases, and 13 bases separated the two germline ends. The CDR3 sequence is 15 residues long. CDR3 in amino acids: CASSHGPLTYNEQFF. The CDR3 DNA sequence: TGTGCCAGCAGCCATGGTCCCTTGACCTACAATGAGCAGTTCTTC.

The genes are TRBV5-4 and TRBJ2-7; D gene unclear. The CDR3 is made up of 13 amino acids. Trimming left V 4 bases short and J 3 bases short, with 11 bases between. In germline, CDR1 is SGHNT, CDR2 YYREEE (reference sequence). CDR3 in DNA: TGTGCCAGCAGCCTCGGACCGGACTACGAGCAGTACTTC. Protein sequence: CASSLGPDYEQYF. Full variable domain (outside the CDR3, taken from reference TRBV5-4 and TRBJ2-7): ETGVTQSPTHLIKTRGQQVTLRCSSQSGHNTVSWYQQALGQGPQFIFQYYREEENGRGNFPPRFSGLQFPNYSSELNVNALELDDSALYLCASSLGPDYEQYFGPGTRLTVT.

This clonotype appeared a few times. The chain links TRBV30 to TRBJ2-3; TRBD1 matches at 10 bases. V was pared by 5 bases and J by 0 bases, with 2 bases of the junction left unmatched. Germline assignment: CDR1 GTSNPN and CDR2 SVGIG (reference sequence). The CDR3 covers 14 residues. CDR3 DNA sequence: TGTGCCTGGGGGACAGGGGTTAGCACAGATACGCAGTATTTT. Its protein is CAWGTGVSTDTQYF.

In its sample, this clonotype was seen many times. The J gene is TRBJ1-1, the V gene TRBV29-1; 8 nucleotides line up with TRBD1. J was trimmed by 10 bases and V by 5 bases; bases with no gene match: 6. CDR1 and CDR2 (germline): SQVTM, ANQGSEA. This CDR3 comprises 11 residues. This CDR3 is CSVLEGQGAFF. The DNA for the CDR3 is TGCAGCGTTTTGGAAGGACAGGGAGCTTTCTTT. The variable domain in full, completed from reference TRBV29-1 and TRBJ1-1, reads SAVISQKPSRDICQRGTSLTIQCQVDSQVTMMFWYRQQPGQSLTLIATANQGSEATYESGFVIDKFPISRPNLTFSTLTVSNMSPEDSSIYLCSVLEGQGAFFGQGTRLTVV.

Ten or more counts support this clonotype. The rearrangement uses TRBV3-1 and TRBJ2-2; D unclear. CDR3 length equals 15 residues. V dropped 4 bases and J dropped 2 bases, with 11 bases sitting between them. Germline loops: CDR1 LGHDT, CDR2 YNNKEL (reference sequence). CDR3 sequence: CASSPMTDNTGELFF. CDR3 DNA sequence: TGTGCCAGCAGCCCTATGACGGATAACACCGGGGAGCTGTTTTTT.

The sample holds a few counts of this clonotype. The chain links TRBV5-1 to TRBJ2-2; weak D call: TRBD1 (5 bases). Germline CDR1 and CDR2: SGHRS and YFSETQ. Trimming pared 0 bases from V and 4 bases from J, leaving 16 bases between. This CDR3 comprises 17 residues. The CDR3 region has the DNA TGCGCCAGCAGCTTGGTTTACGGAAGGGGTAGCACCGGGGAGCTGTTTTTT. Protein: CASSLVYGRGSTGELFF.

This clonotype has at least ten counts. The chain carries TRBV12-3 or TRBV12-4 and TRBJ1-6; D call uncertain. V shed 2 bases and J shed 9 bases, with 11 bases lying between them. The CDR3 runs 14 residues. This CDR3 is CASSLSGLLSPLHF. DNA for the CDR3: TGTGCCAGCAGTTTATCCGGACTGCTTTCACCCCTCCACTTT.

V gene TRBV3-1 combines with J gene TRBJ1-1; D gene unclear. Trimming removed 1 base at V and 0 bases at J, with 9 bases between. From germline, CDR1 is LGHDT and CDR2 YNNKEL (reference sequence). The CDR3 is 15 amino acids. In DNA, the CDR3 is TGTGCCAGCAGCCAAGGGGCCGGACTGAACACTGAAGCTTTCTTT. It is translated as CASSQGAGLNTEAFF.

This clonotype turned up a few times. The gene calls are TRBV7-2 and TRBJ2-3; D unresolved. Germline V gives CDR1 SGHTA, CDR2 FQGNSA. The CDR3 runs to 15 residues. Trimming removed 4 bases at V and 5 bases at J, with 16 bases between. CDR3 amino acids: CASSSPRAAQDTQYF. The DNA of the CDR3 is TGTGCCAGCAGCTCACCAAGAGCTGCGCAAGATACGCAGTATTTT.